A few counts support the clone carrying this T cell receptor (beta chain). Its antigen is undetermined. This entry comes from a study of beta chain features in type 1 diabetes. The investigators reverse transcribed all of the isolated RNA, so they sequenced expressed TCRB transcripts. Reads from naive, central memory and regulatory T cell samples averaged about 3.8 million. Sequencing was performed with immunoSEQ multiplex PCR; in TCRdb, only in-frame clones are kept and a portion is missing. This sample has more than 350,000 clones, with roughly 11% found just once. Study results and limitations: Shorter TCRB CDR3s, moderately but significantly so, marked every one of the four CD4+ subsets in Type 1 diabetes patients. Overrepresentation of cells with high TCR expression could result from cDNA sequencing.

Every donor provided one heparinised blood draw, which averaged approximately 100 mL. Trimming removed 0 bases at V and 0 bases at J, with 13 bases between. This CDR3 is built from 17 residues. The V gene's germline CDR1 is SGHDN and CDR2 FVKESK. V gene TRBV14 combines with J gene TRBJ2-3, with a possible D match to TRBD2 (5 bases). The sequence came from a woman younger than 30 in good health. The source material was naive CD4+ T cells from blood. The CDR3: CASSQDYLAGSTDTQYF. The CDR3 DNA sequence: TGTGCCAGCAGCCAAGATTATCTAGCTGGTAGCACAGATACGCAGTATTTT.